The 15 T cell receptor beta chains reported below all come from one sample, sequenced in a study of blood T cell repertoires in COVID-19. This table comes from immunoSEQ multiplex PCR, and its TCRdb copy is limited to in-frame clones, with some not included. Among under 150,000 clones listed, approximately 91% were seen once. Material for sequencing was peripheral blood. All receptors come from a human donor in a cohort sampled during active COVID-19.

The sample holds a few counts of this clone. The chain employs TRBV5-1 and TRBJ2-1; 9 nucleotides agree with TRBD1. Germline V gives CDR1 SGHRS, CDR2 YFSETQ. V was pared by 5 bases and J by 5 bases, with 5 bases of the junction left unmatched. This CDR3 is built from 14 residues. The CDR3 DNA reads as TGCGCCAGCAGTGGGACAGGGACCAACAATGAGCAGTTCTTC. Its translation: CASSGTGTNNEQFF. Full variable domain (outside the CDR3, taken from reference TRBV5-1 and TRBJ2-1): KAGVTQTPRYLIKTRGQQVTLSCSPISGHRSVSWYQQTPGQGLQFLFEYFSETQRNKGNFPGRFSGRQFSNSRSEMNVSTLELGDSALYLCASSGTGTNNEQFFGPGTRLTVL.

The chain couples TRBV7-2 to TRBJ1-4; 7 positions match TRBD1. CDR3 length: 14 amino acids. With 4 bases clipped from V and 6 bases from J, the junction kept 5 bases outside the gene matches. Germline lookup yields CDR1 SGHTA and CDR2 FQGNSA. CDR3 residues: CASSSDRVDEKLFF. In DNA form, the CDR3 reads TGTGCCAGCAGCTCCGACAGGGTTGATGAAAAACTGTTTTTT.

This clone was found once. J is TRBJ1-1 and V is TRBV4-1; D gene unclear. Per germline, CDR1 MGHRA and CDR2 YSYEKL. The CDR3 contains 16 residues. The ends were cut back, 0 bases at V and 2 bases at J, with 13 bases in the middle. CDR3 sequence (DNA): TGCGCCAGCAGCCAAGATTATTTCGGGTCTAACACTGAAGCTTTCTTT. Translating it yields CASSQDYFGSNTEAFF.

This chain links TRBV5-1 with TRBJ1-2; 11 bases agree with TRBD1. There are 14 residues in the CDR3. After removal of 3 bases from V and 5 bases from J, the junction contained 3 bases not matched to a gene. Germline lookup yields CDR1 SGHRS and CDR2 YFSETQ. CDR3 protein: CASSSGTGGYGYTF. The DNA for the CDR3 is TGCGCCAGCAGCTCAGGGACAGGGGGATATGGCTACACCTTC.

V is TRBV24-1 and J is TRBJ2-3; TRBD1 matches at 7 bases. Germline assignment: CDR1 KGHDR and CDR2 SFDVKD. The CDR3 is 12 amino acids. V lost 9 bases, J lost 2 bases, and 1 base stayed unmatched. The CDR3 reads CATQGDTDTQYF. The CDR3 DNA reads TGTGCCACCCAGGGGGACACAGATACGCAGTATTTT.

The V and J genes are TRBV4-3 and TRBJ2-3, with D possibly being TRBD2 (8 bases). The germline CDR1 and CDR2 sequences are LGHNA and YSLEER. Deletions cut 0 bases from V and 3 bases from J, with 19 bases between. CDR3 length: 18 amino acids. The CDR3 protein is CASSQELDRAGGTDTQYF. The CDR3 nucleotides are TGCGCCAGCAGCCAAGAACTAGACAGGGCGGGAGGAACAGATACGCAGTATTTT.

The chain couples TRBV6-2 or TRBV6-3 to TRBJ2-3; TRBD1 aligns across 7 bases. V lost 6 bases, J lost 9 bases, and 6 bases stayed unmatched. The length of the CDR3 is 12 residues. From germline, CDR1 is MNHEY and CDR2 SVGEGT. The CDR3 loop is CASSLTGATQYF. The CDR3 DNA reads TGTGCCAGCAGCTTAACAGGGGCCACGCAGTATTTT.

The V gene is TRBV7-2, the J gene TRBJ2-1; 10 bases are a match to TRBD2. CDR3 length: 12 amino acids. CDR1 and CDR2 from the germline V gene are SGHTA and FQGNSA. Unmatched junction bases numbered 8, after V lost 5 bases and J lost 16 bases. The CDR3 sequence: CASSTQREGYFF. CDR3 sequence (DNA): TGTGCCAGCAGCACTCAGCGGGAGGGTTACTTCTTC.

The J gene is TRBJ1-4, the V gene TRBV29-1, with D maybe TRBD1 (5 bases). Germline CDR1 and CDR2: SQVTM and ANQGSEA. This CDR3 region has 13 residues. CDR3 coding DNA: TGCACCGTAGTTTGGGGCGGCGATGAAAAACTGTTTTTT. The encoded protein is CTVVWGGDEKLFF.

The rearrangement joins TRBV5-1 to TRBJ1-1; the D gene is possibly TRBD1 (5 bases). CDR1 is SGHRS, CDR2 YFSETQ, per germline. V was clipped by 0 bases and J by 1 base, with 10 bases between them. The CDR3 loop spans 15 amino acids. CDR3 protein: CASSLGPTGNTEAFF. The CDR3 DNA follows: TGCGCCAGCAGCTTGGGGCCCACAGGGAACACTGAAGCTTTCTTT.

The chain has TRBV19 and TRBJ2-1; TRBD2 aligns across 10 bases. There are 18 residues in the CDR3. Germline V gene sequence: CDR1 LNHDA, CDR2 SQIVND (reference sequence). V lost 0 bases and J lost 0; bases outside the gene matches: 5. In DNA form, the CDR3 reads TGTGCCAGTAGTATAGATCCCGGACTAGCGGCCTCCTACAATGAGCAGTTCTTC. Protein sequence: CASSIDPGLAASYNEQFF.

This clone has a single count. CDR3: CAIRPDNSYEQYF. CDR3 nucleotide sequence: TGTGCCATCAGACCGGACAACTCCTACGAGCAGTACTTC. The chain carries TRBV10-3 and TRBJ2-7, with a tentative D call TRBD1 (5 bases). The ends were cut back, 6 bases at V and 0 bases at J, with 9 bases in the middle. The length of the CDR3 is 13 residues. Per the germline V gene, CDR1 is ENHRY and CDR2 is SYGVKD.

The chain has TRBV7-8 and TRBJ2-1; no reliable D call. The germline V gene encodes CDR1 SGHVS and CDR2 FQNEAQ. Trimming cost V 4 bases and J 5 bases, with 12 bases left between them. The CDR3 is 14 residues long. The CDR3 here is CASSSSSGHNEQFF. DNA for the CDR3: TGTGCCAGCAGCTCCTCTAGTGGCCACAATGAGCAGTTCTTC.

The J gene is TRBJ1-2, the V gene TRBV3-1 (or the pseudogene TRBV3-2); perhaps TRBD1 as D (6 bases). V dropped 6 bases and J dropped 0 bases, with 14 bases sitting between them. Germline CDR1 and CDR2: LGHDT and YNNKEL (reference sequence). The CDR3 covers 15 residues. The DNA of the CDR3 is TGTGCCAGCAGTTTTAACAGGGTTGCTAACTATGGCTACACCTTC. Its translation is CASSFNRVANYGYTF.

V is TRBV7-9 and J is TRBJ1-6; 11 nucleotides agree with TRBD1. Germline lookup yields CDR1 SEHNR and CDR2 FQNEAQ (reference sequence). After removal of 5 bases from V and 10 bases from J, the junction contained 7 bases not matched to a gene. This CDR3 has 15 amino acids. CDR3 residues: CASSLGDRGLSPLHF. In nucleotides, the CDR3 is TGTGCCAGCAGCCTCGGGGACAGGGGGTTGTCACCCCTCCACTTT.